The clone carrying this T cell receptor (gamma chain) appeared a few times. One end of the junction is discordant with germline, which a read error may explain. PBMCs from patients and controls supplied the genomic DNA for sequencing. TCRdb called clones anew from the multiplex PCR reads with CATT. The sample consists of around 2,000 gamma-chain clones, roughly 10% of them appearing once. The data were obtained in a study of gamma delta lymphoproliferative disorders and STAT genes. Study summary: At least 50 ng of genomic DNA went into each LymphoTrack Dx TCRG Assay library.

Germline V gene sequence: CDR1 VENAVY, CDR2 YDSYNSRV. The CDR3 runs to 14 residues. The chain employs TRGV8 and TRGJ1 or TRGJ2. Since TCRdb gives no J gene, matching the DNA to germline was used here to assign it. The TCR originated in a human donor with gamma-delta T-cell large granular lymphocyte leukemia. Sequenced sample: blood. In DNA, the CDR3 is TGTGCCACCTGGGGTAGGGCGAATTATTATAAGAAACTCTTT. Its translation is CATWGRANYYKKLF.